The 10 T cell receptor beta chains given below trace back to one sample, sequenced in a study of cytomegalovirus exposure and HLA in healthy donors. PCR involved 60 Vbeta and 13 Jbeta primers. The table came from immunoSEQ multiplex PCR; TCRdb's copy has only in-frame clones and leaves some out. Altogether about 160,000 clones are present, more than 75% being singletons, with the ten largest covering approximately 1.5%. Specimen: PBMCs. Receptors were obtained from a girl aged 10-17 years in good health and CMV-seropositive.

The CDR3 is CASSSFTGNTGELFF. CDR3 nucleotides: TGTGCCAGCTCGTCATTCACAGGGAACACCGGGGAGCTGTTTTTT. The chain couples TRBV18 to TRBJ2-2; perhaps TRBD1 as D (5 bases). This CDR3 contains 15 residues. From germline, CDR1 is KGHSH and CDR2 LQKENI. V lost 6 bases and J lost 1, with 12 bases in between.

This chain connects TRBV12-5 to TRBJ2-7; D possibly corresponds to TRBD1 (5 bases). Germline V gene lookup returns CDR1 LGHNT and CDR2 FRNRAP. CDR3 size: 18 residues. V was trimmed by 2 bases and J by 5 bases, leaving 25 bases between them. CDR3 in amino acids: CASGLTQLGAPPRNEQYF. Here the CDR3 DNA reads TGTGCTAGTGGTTTGACCCAGCTTGGGGCCCCCCCGAGGAACGAGCAGTACTTC.

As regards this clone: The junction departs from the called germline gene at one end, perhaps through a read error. This chain's CDR3 is CASSVGLAGRTNTQYF. CDR3 bases: TGTGCCAGCAGCGTGGGACTAGCGGGACGCACAAATACGCAGTATTTT. J is TRBJ2-3 and V is TRBV9; 13 nucleotides agree with TRBD2. Germline CDR1 is SGDLS and CDR2 is YYNGEE. This CDR3 is 16 amino acids long.

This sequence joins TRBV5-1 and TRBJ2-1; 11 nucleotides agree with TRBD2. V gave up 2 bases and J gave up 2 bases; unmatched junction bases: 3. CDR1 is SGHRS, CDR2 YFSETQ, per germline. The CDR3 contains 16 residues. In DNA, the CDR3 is TGCGCCAGCAGCTTTGGACTAGCGGGCACCTACAATGAGCAGTTCTTC. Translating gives CASSFGLAGTYNEQFF.

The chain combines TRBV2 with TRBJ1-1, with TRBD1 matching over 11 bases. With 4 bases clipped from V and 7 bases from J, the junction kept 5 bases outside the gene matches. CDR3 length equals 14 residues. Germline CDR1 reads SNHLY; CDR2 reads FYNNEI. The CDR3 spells CASSGRTGGNEAFF. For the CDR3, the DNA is TGTGCCAGCAGTGGTAGGACAGGGGGCAATGAAGCTTTCTTT.

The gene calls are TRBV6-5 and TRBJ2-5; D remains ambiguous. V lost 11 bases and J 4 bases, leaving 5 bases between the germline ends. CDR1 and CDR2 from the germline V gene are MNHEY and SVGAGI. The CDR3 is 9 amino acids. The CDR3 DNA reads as TGTGCCGCCGGAGAGACCCAGTACTTC. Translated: CAAGETQYF.

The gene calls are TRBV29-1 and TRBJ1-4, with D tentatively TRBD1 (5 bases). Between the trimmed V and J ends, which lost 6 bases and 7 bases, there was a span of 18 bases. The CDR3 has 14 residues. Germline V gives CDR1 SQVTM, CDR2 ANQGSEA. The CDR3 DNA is TGCAGCGTCAGGTCCGGGAGGGGTATTGAAAAACTGTTTTTT. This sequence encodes CSVRSGRGIEKLFF.

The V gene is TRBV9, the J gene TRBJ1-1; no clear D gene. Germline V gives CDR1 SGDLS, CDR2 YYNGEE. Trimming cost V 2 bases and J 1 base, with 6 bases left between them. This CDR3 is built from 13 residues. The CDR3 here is CASSVRENTEAFF. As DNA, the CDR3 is TGTGCCAGCAGCGTCCGGGAGAACACTGAAGCTTTCTTT. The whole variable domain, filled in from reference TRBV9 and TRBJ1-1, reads DSGVTQTPKHLITATGQRVTLRCSPRSGDLSVYWYQQSLDQGLQFLIQYYNGEERAKGNILERFSAQQFPDLHSELNLSSLELGDSALYFCASSVRENTEAFFGQGTRLTVV.

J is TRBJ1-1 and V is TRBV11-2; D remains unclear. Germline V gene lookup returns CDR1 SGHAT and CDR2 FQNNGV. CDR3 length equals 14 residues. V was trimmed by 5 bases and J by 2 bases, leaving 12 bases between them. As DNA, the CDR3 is TGTGCCAGCAGCCCAGTGGCCCAAAACACTGAAGCTTTCTTT. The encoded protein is CASSPVAQNTEAFF.

The CDR3 reads CASSSGQGAFYGYTF. CDR3 in DNA: TGTGCCAGCAGTTCTGGACAGGGGGCGTTCTATGGCTACACCTTC. The gene calls are TRBV28 and TRBJ1-2, with 11 bases that match TRBD1. V shed 4 bases, J shed 4 bases, and the junction held 5 bases outside the gene matches. The CDR3 is made up of 15 amino acids. CDR1 and CDR2 (germline): MDHEN, SYDVKM.